The T cell receptor beta chain under discussion was sequenced for a study of shared clonotypes between healthy human individuals. The overall study: Aged 18 to 49, the donors were two women and a few men. The plates for each donor numbered three CD4 naive, three CD4 memory, two CD8 naive and one CD8 memory. The study's findings and limits: A few donors held roughly 5% of naive CD4 clonotypes in common. The study's rarefaction showed incomplete sorted-subset sequencing despite large depth.

The repertoire was sequenced with immunoSEQ multiplex PCR; TCRdb's copy has only in-frame clones and lacks some. The sample has approximately 1.9 million clones, about 94% seen once. It was CD45RO-negative cells, positively selected for CCR7, that made up naive CD8 cells, with terminally differentiated effector memory CD45RA+ cells excluded. Details on this clone: The antigen remains undetermined.

This TCR derives from a young man in good health. Some clones in this sample may be carry-over from other donors' samples. Sequencing used naive CD8+ T cells from PBMCs.

This chain's CDR3 is CASSLAPMNTEAFF. The CDR3 DNA sequence: TGTGCCAGCAGTTTAGCACCGATGAACACTGAAGCTTTCTTT. The rearrangement links TRBV27 to TRBJ1-1; D call uncertain. Germline V gene data show CDR1 as MNHEY and CDR2 as SMNVEV (reference sequence). With 2 bases removed from V and 0 bases from J, the gap between germline ends came to 7 bases. The CDR3 consists of 14 residues.